This T cell receptor beta chain was identified during a study of T cell repertoires in cytomegalovirus infection. The overall study: Matching HLA type, along with CMV infection, was indicated by public TCR beta signatures.

General observations from the study: The response measured ex vivo was dominated by TCR beta clonotypes (HLA-C-restricted and CMV-specific).

The J segment lost 7 bases and the V segment lost 5 bases, leaving 8 bases of the junction unmatched. The germline V gene encodes CDR1 SEHNR and CDR2 FQNEAQ (reference sequence). This CDR3 contains 15 residues. TCRdb re-analysed the reads in MiXCR, keeping a single row per CDR3 protein. The sample lists roughly 310,000 distinct CDR3 sequences; around a sixth were seen once. This clonotype was observed many times. Its cognate antigen is unknown. Sample: PBMCs. The rearrangement links TRBV7-9 to TRBJ1-6; 7 nucleotides match TRBD1. This TCR was sampled from a human donor in good health (CMV status not recorded). Some clones in this sample may be carry-over from other donors' samples. This CDR3 is CASSPIRQGNSPLHF. In DNA form, the CDR3 reads TGTGCCAGCAGCCCTATCCGACAGGGAAATTCACCCCTCCACTTT.